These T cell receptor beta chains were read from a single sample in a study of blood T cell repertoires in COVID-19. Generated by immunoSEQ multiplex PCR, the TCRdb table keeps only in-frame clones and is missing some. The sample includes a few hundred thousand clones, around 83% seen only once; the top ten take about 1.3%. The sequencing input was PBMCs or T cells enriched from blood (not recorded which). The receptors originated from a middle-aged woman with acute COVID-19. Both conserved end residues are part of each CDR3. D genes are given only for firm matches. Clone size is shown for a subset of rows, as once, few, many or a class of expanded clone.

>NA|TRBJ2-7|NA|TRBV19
CASSPTPRGGGEQYF
TGTGCCAGTAGTCCCACCCCGCGGGGAGGCGGAGAGCAGTACTTC
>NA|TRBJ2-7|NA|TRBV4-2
CASSQDGGALTSEQYF
TGTGCCAGCAGCCAAGATGGCGGGGCCCTGACGAGCGAGCAGTACTTC
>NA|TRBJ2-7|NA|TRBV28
CASSPQSFWGHHYEQYF
TGTGCCAGCAGTCCACAATCGTTTTGGGGCCATCACTACGAGCAGTACTTC
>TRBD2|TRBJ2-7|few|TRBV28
CASIERESDEQYF
TGTGCCAGCATTGAGCGGGAGAGCGACGAGCAGTACTTC
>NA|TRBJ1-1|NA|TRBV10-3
CAISETPLQSRNTEAFF
TGTGCCATCAGTGAAACCCCCCTACAGTCCCGGAACACTGAAGCTTTCTTT
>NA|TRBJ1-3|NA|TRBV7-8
CASSLAPIPTRNSGNTIYF
TGTGCCAGCAGCTTAGCCCCGATACCAACGAGAAACTCTGGAAACACCATATATTTT
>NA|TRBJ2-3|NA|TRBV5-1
CASSSGGPGGTDTQYF
TGCGCCAGCAGCTCGGGGGGTCCAGGGGGCACAGATACGCAGTATTTT
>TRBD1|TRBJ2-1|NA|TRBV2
CASSPWDRGLWEQFF
TGTGCCAGCAGCCCCTGGGACAGGGGGCTCTGGGAGCAGTTCTTC
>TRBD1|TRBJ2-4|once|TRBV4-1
CASSRPETGGNIQYF
TGCGCCAGCAGCCGCCCGGAGACAGGGGGAAACATTCAGTACTTC
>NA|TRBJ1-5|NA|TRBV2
CASSDTSGNQPQHF
TGTGCCAGCAGTGACACTTCGGGCAATCAGCCCCAGCATTTT
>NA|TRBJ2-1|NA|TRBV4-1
CASSQPRGSSYNEQFF
TGCGCCAGCAGCCAACCACGGGGGAGCTCCTACAATGAGCAGTTCTTC
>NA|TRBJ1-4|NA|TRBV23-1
CARIEKLFF
TGCGCCAGAATAGAAAAACTGTTTTTT
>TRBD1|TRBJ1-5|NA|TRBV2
CASSGQGTSNQPQHF
TGTGCCAGCAGCGGACAGGGGACGAGCAATCAGCCCCAGCATTTT
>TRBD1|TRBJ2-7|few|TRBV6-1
CASSEAGTGTYEQYF
TGTGCCAGCAGTGAAGCAGGGACAGGAACGTACGAGCAGTACTTC
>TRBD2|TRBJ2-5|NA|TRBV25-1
CASLDRTSGGETQYF
TGTGCCAGCCTTGATCGGACTAGCGGGGGGGAGACCCAGTACTTC
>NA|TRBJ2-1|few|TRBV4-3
CASSPSGSYNEQFF
TGCGCCAGCAGCCCCAGCGGGTCCTACAATGAGCAGTTCTTC
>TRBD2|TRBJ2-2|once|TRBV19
CASSRLAGGRTGELFF
TGTGCCAGTAGTAGACTAGCGGGAGGGAGGACCGGGGAGCTGTTTTTT
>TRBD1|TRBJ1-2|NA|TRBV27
CASSPTGVNYGYTF
TGTGCCAGCAGTCCAACAGGGGTTAACTATGGCTACACCTTC
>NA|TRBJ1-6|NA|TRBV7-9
CASSFQGKRSPLHF
TGTGCCAGCAGCTTCCAGGGAAAGAGGTCACCCCTCCACTTT
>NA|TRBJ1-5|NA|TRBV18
CASSPRRGPDQPQHF
TGTGCCAGCTCACCCCGAAGAGGCCCCGACCAGCCCCAGCATTTT
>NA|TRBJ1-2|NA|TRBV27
CASSSRPGLRGYTF
TGTGCCAGCAGTTCCCGACCGGGACTAAGGGGCTACACCTTC
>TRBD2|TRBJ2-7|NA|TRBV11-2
CASSFTGGSSWEQYF
TGTGCCAGCAGCTTTACGGGAGGGTCCTCCTGGGAGCAGTACTTC
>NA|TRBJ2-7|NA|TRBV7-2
CASRYRLLSYEQYF
TGTGCCAGCAGGTACAGGCTTCTCTCCTACGAGCAGTACTTC
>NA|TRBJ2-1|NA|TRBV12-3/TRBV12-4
CASTTLTGNEQFF
TGTGCCAGCACTACCCTTACGGGCAATGAGCAGTTCTTC
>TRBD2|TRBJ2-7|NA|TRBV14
CASSPLAGAHEQYF
TGTGCCAGCAGCCCGCTAGCGGGAGCACACGAGCAGTACTTC
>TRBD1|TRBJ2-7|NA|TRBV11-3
CASSRDRMYEQYF
TGTGCCAGCAGCCGGGACAGGATGTACGAGCAGTACTTC